This is a list of T cell receptor beta chains from one sample in a study of T-cell reconstitution after alpha-beta-depleted transplantation in children. TCRdb used MiXCR to reprocess the PCR reads, holding one entry per CDR3 protein. The data show 450,000 to 600,000 distinct CDR3 sequences, with roughly 13% seen just once and 2% to 2.5% held by the top ten. Sample: PBMCs, mostly from graft donor cells, taken 360 days after TCRalphabeta/CD19-depleted stem cell transplant. The source of these receptors is a male patient aged 10 to 17 who had a stem cell transplant for acute myeloid leukemia, so the T cells may come from the graft donor. CDR3s include the opening cysteine and the closing phenylalanine or tryptophan. The order of the fields is J gene, V gene, D gene, clone size, CDR3 DNA, CDR3 protein. A D gene is named only where the DNA matches it firmly. Size tells how often a clone was seen (once, few, many) or the class of an expanded clone, and some rows leave it out.

>TRBJ2-2|TRBV15|.|many
TGTGCCACCCGGGCTAGCGTTGACATCGGGGAGCTGTTTTTT
CATRASVDIGELFF
>TRBJ1-4|TRBV5-1|.|.
TGCGCCAGCAGGATGGACAGTGTCGGGGAAAAACTGTTTTTT
CASRMDSVGEKLFF
>TRBJ2-7|TRBV18|.|once
TGTGCCAGCTCACCGCGAGCGGCCGAGCAGTACTTC
CASSPRAAEQYF
>TRBJ1-6|TRBV7-2|.|.
TGTGCCAGCAGCCCGTCAGGGACACCCAATTCACCCCTCCACTTT
CASSPSGTPNSPLHF
>TRBJ1-1|TRBV5-1|.|few
TGCGCCAGCGACGAAGGGATGAACACTGAAGCTTTCTTT
CASDEGMNTEAFF
>TRBJ2-4|TRBV30|TRBD1|.
TGTGCCTGGAGTGCCGGCCGGACAGGGGTTCAGTACTTC
CAWSAGRTGVQYF
>TRBJ1-6|TRBV7-9|TRBD1|many
TGTGCCAGCAGCGCGACGGGACAGGGTAATTCACCCCTCCACTTT
CASSATGQGNSPLHF
>TRBJ2-7|TRBV20-1|TRBD2|few
TGCAGTGCCGTAGCGGGAGGGCCTTACGAGCAGTACTTC
CSAVAGGPYEQYF
>TRBJ2-1|TRBV9|TRBD2|few
TGTGCCAGCAGCGCCCGACTAGCGTTCGACAATGAGCAGTTCTTC
CASSARLAFDNEQFF
>TRBJ1-2|TRBV28|.|few
TGTGCCAGCAGTCCCGCAGGGGCTCCGGGCTACACCTTC
CASSPAGAPGYTF
>TRBJ2-7|TRBV3-1|TRBD2|many
TGTGCCAGCAGTCCTGGACTAGCGGGAGGGCCGTGGGAGCAGTACTTC
CASSPGLAGGPWEQYF
>TRBJ2-1|TRBV20-1|.|.
TGCTGCCCAAGTGCCCTCGGAGCGAACTACAATGAGCAGTTCTTC
CCPSALGANYNEQFF
>TRBJ2-7|TRBV20-1|TRBD1|.
TGCAGTGCTCCTCAGGGGGTGACCTACGAGCAGTACTTC
CSAPQGVTYEQYF
>TRBJ2-3|TRBV6-2/TRBV6-3|.|few
TGTGCCAGCAGTTACTCGCGCGGGGATACGCAGTATTTT
CASSYSRGDTQYF
>TRBJ2-1|TRBV19|TRBD1|.
TGTGCCACTTCACAGGGGGAAGTGATTGAGCAGTTCTTC
CATSQGEVIEQFF
>TRBJ2-2|TRBV29-1|.|.
TGCAGCGCCGGGACTCTTAACACCGGGGAGCTGTTTTTT
CSAGTLNTGELFF
>TRBJ2-4|TRBV12-3/TRBV12-4|.|many
TGTGCCAGCAGTCCCCGTGGAGGGCTAGCCAAAAACATTCAGTACTTC
CASSPRGGLAKNIQYF
>TRBJ2-3|TRBV20-1|TRBD1|few
TGCAGTGCTTCTCCGGGACAGGGCGCAGATACGCAGTATTTT
CSASPGQGADTQYF
>TRBJ2-7|TRBV20-1|TRBD2|.
TGCAGTGCTAGGCCCAACCAGTCAAAGCGGGAGCTCTACGAGCAGTACTTC
CSARPNQSKRELYEQYF
>TRBJ2-1|TRBV5-1|TRBD2|many
TGCGCCAGCAGCTCGGGACTAGCGGGAAAGGTTAATGAGCAGTTCTTC
CASSSGLAGKVNEQFF
>TRBJ2-7|TRBV3-1|.|many
TGTGCCAGCAGCCAAAAGTCCTACGAGCAGTACTTC
CASSQKSYEQYF
>TRBJ2-5|TRBV7-2|TRBD2|.
TGTGCCAGCAGCTTTGACGGAGCGGGAGTAAGACAAGAGACCCAGTACTTC
CASSFDGAGVRQETQYF
>TRBJ2-3|TRBV7-7|TRBD2|few
TGTGCTAGCAGCAGGGGACTAGCGGGAGGAGCAGATACGCAGTATTTT
CASSRGLAGGADTQYF
>TRBJ2-1|TRBV28|TRBD1|few
TGTGCCAGCAGTTCCTACAGGGGGCCCTACAATGAGCAGTTCTTC
CASSSYRGPYNEQFF
>TRBJ2-7|TRBV15|.|.
TGTGCCACCAGCAGAGGCGGGACAGCCTCCTACGAGCAGTACTTC
CATSRGGTASYEQYF
>TRBJ2-4|TRBV11-2|.|.
TGTGCCAGCAGTCTTGCTATGCTAGCCAAAAACATTCAGTACTTC
CASSLAMLAKNIQYF
>TRBJ2-2|TRBV4-1|.|many
TGCGCCAGCATCGGGAGTGACACCGGGGAGCTGTTTTTT
CASIGSDTGELFF
>TRBJ2-3|TRBV3-1|.|few
TGTGCCAGCAGCCTGGGGTCGGGGGTCTACACAGATACGCAGTATTTT
CASSLGSGVYTDTQYF
>TRBJ2-7|TRBV10-3|TRBD2|few
TGTGCCATCATTCGGGAGCCGGGAGGGGACGAGCAGTACTTC
CAIIREPGGDEQYF
>TRBJ2-1|TRBV6-5|.|.
TGTGCCAGCAGTTACAGGCTGATTATGCATGAGCAGTTCTTC
CASSYRLIMHEQFF
>TRBJ2-3|TRBV12-3/TRBV12-4|TRBD2|many
TGTGCCATTCAAGCGGGAGGGCCGACAGATACGCAGTATTTT
CAIQAGGPTDTQYF
>TRBJ2-7|TRBV12-3/TRBV12-4|.|.
TGTGCCAGCAGTTTAGACGGTAAGGGCGACTACGAGCAGTACTTC
CASSLDGKGDYEQYF
>TRBJ2-7|TRBV6-2/TRBV6-3|TRBD2|.
TGTGCCAGCAGCCCCCGGGGACTACCATACGAGCAGTACTTC
CASSPRGLPYEQYF
>TRBJ2-3|TRBV6-1|.|.
TGTGCCAGCCGTCGTTTGGGGCGGACAGATACGCAGTATTTT
CASRRLGRTDTQYF
>TRBJ2-7|TRBV6-2/TRBV6-3|.|.
TGTGCCAGCAGGCAGGGACTTTACGAGCAGTACTTC
CASRQGLYEQYF
>TRBJ2-5|TRBV15|TRBD2|few
TGTGCCACCAGCGGGACTAGCGGGAGTTTCGGAGAGACCCAGTACTTC
CATSGTSGSFGETQYF
>TRBJ2-7|TRBV11-2|.|.
TGTGCCAGCAGGCCCGTCGGGTACGAGCAGTACTTC
CASRPVGYEQYF
>TRBJ2-1|TRBV25-1|.|.
TGTGCCAGTAGGGGCTTGGGCGTGTACAATGAGCAGTTCTTC
CASRGLGVYNEQFF
>TRBJ2-5|TRBV4-2|TRBD2|.
TGTGCCAGCAGCCTCACTTCGGGGGGGATCCAAGAGACCCAGTACTTC
CASSLTSGGIQETQYF
>TRBJ2-7|TRBV6-5|TRBD2|few
TGTGCCAGCAGTTACTCGACTAGCGGTTACGAGCAGTACTTC
CASSYSTSGYEQYF
>TRBJ2-1|TRBV12-3/TRBV12-4|.|many
TGTGCCAGCAGTTTTGGCTACAATGAGCAGTTCTTC
CASSFGYNEQFF
>TRBJ2-3|TRBV6-5|TRBD1|.
TGTGCCAGCAGTTATTCGACAGGGGGCGCGACAGATACGCAGTATTTT
CASSYSTGGATDTQYF